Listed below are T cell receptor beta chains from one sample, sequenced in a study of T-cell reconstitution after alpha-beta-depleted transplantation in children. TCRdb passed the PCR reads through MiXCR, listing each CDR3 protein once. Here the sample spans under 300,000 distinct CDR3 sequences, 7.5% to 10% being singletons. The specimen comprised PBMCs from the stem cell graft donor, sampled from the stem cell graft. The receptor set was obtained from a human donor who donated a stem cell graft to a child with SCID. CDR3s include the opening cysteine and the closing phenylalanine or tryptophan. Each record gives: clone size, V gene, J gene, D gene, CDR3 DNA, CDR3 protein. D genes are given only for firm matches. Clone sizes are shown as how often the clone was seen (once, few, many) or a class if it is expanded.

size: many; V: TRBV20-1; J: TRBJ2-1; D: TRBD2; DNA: TGCAGTGTCGGGGATAGGGCGGGGGGGCTAAATGAGCAGTTCTTC; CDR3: CSVGDRAGGLNEQFF
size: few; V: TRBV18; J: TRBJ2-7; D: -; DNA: TGTGCCAGCTCACCCACCTTTACAGGGCGAGCCTACGAGCAGTACTTC; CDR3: CASSPTFTGRAYEQYF
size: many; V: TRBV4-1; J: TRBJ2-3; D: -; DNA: TGCGCCAGCAGCCAACAAGCGGCTAGCACAGATACGCAGTATTTT; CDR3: CASSQQAASTDTQYF
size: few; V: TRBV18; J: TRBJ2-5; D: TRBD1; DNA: TGTGCCAGCTCACCGGACAGGGGACCCGTGACCCAGTACTTC; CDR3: CASSPDRGPVTQYF
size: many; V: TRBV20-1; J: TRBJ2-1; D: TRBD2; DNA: TGCAGTGCTCCCGGGACTACGAATGAGCAGTTCTTC; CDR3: CSAPGTTNEQFF
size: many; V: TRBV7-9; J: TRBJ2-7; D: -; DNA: TGTGCCAGCAGCTTTCAGGGGACCGAGCAGTACTTC; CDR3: CASSFQGTEQYF
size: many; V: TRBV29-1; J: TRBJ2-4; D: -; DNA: TGCAGCGTTGTAGAGGGGTCGGGGAAAAACATTCAGTACTTC; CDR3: CSVVEGSGKNIQYF
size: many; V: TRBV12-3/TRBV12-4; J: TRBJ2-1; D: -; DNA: TGTGCCAGCAGTCAGGATTTCAATGAGCAGTTCTTC; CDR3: CASSQDFNEQFF
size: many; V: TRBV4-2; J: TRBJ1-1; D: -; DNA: TGTGCCAGCAGCCAAGAGTTGCGGGGGCGAAACACTGAAGCTTTCTTT; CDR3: CASSQELRGRNTEAFF
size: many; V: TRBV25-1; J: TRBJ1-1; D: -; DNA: TGTGCCAGCAGTGAGCCCGTGAACACTGAAGCTTTCTTT; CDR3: CASSEPVNTEAFF